This TCR beta chain was retrieved from a study of cytomegalovirus exposure and HLA in healthy donors. PCR was performed using 60 Vbeta and 13 Jbeta primers. Method: immunoSEQ multiplex PCR; TCRdb's copy keeps in-frame clones and lacks some. Among about 200,000 clones, about 81% were seen once, and the ten largest hold around 6.3%. V gave up 1 base and J gave up 5 bases, with 11 bases separating them. Germline-derived CDR1 and CDR2 are SNHLY and FYNNEI. The CDR3 consists of 14 residues. The table lists this clone with a count of one. This sequence originates from a woman in her fifties or sixties in good health and CMV-seropositive. The sequenced material came from PBMCs. J is TRBJ1-2 and V is TRBV2; no firm D call. The CDR3 DNA is TGTGCCAGCAGTGAAGATCACAGAGAATATGGCTACACCTTC. It is translated as CASSEDHREYGYTF.